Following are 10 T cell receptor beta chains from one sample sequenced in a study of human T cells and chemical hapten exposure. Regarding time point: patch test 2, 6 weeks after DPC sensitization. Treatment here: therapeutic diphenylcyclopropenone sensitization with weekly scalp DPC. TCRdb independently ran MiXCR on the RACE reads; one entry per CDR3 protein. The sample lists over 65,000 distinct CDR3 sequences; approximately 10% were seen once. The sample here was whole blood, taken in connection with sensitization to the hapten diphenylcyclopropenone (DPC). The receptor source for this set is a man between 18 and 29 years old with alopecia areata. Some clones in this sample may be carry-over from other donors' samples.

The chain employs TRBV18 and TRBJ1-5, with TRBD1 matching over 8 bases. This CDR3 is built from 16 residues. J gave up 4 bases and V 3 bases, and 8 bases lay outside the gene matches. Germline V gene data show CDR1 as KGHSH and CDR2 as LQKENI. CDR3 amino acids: CASSPVGTGGNQPQHF. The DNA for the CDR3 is TGTGCCAGCTCACCCGTCGGGACAGGTGGTAATCAGCCCCAGCATTTT.

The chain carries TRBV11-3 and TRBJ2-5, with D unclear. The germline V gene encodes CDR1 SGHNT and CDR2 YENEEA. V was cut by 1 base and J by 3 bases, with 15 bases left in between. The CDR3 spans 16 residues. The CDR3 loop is CASSLGGSPSKETQYF. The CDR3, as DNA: TGTGCCAGCAGCTTAGGGGGTTCCCCTTCGAAAGAGACCCAGTACTTC.

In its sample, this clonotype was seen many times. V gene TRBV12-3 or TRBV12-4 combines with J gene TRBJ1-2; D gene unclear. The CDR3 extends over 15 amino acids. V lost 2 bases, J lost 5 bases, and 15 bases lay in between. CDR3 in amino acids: CASSLFGDPAYGYTF. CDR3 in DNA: TGTGCCAGCAGTTTATTTGGAGACCCCGCTTATGGCTACACCTTC.

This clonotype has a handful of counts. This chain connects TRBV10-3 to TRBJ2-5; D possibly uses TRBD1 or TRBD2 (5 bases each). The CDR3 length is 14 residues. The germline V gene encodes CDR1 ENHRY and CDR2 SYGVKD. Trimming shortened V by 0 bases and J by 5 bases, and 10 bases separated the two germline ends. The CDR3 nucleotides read TGTGCCATCAGTGAGTCTGGGGGTAGGGAGACCCAGTACTTC. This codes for CAISESGGRETQYF.

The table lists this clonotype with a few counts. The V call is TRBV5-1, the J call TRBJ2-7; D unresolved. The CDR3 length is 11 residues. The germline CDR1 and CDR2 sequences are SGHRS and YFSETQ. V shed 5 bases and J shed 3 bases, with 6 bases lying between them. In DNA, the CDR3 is TGCGCCAGCAGGGGAAACTACGAGCAGTACTTC. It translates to CASRGNYEQYF.

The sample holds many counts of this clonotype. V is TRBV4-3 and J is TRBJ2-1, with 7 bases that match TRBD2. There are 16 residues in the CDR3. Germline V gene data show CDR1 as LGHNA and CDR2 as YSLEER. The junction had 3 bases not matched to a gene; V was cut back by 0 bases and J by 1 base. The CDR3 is CASSQDLGGSYNEQFF. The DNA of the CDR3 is TGCGCCAGCAGCCAAGATCTGGGGGGGTCCTACAATGAGCAGTTCTTC.

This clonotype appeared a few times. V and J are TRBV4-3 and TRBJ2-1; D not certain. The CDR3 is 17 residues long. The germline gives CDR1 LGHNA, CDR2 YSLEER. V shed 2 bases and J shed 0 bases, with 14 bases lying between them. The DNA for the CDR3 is TGCGCCAGCAGCCAACCGACCGGGCCGAGCTCCTACAATGAGCAGTTCTTC. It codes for CASSQPTGPSSYNEQFF.

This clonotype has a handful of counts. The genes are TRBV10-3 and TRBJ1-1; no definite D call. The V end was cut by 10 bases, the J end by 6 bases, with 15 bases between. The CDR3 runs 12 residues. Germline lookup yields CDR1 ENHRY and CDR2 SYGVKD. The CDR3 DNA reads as TGTGCCACCCAGGTGGAACGGTCTGAAGCTTTCTTT. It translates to CATQVERSEAFF.

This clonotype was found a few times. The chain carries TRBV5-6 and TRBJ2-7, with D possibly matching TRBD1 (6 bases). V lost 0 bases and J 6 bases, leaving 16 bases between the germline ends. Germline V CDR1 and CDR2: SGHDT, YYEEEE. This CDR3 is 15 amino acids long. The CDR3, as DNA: TGTGCCAGCAGCTTGGTTGGCAGGGGAACGGGCGAGCAGTACTTC. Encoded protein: CASSLVGRGTGEQYF. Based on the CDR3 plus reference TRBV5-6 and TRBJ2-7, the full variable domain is DAGVTQSPTHLIKTRGQQVTLRCSPKSGHDTVSWYQQALGQGPQFIFQYYEEEERQRGNFPDRFSGHQFPNYSSELNVNALLLGDSALYLCASSLVGRGTGEQYFGPGTRLTVT.

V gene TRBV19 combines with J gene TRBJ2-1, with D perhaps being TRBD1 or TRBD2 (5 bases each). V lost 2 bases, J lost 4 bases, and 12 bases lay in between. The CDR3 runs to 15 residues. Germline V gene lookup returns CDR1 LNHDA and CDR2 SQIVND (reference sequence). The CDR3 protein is CASSIRGLGYNEQFF. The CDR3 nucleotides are TGTGCCAGTAGTATACGGGGCCTGGGGTACAATGAGCAGTTCTTC.